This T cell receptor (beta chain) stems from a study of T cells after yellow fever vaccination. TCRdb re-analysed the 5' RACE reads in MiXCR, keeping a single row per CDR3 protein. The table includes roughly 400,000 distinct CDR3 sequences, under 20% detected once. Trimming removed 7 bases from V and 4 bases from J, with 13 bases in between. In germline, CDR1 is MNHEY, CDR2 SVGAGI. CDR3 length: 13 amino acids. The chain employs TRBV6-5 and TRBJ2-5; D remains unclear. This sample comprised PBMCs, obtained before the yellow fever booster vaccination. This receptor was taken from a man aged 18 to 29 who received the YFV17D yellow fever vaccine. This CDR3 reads CASTYLLGETQYF. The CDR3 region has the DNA TGTGCCAGCACCTACCTCCTGGGAGAGACCCAGTACTTC.